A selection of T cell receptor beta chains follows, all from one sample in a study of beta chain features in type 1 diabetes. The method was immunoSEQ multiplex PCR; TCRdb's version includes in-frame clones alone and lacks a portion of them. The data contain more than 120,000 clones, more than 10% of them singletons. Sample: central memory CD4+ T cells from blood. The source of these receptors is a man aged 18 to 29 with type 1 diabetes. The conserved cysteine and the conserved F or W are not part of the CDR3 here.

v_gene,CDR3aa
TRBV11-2,ASSFRFLSYEQY
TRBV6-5,ASSYSGGSGTEAF
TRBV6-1,ASSGNSGGYT
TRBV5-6,ASTIDSYGYT
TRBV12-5,ASGRQQETQY
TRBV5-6,ASSLETTPSAEAF
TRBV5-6,ASSPRLAVQETQY
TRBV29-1,SVGVDQPQH
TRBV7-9,ASRPDGGKNEKLF
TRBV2,ASSAEGAGDNSPLH
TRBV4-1,ASSPFGETSSYNEQF
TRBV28,ASSTGTSGLQEY
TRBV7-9,ASSPDGFTRQF
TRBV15,ATSRGDRGPSNYGYT
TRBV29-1,SVSGGNQPQH
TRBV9,ASTEDETTEAF
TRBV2,ASLVETQY
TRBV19,ASSPRDLGYEQY
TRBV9,ASSAEGRRAF
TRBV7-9,ASSLDPGQHRNTEAF
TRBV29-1,SVGGTPPGTYGYT
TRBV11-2,ASSLGQVGEAF
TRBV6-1,ASRTTGVETQY
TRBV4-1,ASSPEAGPYEQY
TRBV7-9,ASSSARTKANEQF
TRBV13,ASKGRPNYGYT
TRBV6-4,ASSGGHAPNNEQF
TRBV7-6,ASSLGQLETQY
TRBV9,ASSVDPGQVNTEAF
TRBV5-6,ASSLDPSTEAF
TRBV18,ASSPPGQGSTDTQY
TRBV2,ASSEAGTGELF
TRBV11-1,ASSLQGERNTDTQY
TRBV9,ASSADPTGNYGYT
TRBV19,ASNPRGLVTGELF
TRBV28,ASSLHGTSGNYEQY